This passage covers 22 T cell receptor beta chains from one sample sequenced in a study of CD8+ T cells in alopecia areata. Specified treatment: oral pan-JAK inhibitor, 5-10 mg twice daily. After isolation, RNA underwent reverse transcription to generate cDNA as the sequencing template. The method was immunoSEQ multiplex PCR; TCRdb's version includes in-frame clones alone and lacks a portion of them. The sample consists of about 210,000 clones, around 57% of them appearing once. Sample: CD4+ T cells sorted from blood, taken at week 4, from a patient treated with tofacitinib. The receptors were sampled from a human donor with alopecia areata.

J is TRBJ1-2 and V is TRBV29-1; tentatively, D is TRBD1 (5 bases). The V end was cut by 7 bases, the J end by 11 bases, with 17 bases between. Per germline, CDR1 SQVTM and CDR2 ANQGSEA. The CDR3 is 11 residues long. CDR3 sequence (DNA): TGCAGCGCTTGGGGACGGGAAGTATACACCTTC. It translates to CSAWGREVYTF.

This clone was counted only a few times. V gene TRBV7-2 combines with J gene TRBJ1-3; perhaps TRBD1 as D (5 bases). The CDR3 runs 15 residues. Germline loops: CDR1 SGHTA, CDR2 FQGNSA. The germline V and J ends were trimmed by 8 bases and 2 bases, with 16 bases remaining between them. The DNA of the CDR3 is TGTGCCAGCTCCCACCGGGGACTTCCTGGAAACACCATATATTTT. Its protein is CASSHRGLPGNTIYF.

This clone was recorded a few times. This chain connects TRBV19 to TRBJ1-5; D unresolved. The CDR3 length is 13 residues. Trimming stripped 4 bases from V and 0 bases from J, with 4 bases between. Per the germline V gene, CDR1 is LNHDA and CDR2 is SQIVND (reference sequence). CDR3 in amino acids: CASSTHSNQPQHF. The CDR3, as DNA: TGTGCCAGTAGTACACATAGCAATCAGCCCCAGCATTTT. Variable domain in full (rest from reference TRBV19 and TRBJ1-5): DGGITQSPKYLFRKEGQNVTLSCEQNLNHDAMYWYRQDPGQGLRLIYYSQIVNDFQKGDIAEGYSVSREKKESFPLTVTSAQKNPTAFYLCASSTHSNQPQHFGDGTRLSIL.

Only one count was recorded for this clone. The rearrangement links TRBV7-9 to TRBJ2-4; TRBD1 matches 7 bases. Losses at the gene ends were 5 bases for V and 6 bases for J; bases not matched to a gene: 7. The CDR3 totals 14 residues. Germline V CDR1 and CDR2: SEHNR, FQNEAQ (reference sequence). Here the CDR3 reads CASSPTGVPNIQYF. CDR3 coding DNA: TGTGCCAGCAGCCCTACAGGGGTGCCAAACATTCAGTACTTC.

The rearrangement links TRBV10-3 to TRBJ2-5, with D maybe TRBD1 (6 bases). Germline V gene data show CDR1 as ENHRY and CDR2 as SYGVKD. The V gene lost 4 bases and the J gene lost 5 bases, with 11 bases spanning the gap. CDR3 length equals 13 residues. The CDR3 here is CAISAPGEETQYF. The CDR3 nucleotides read TGTGCCATCAGTGCGCCAGGGGAGGAGACCCAGTACTTC.

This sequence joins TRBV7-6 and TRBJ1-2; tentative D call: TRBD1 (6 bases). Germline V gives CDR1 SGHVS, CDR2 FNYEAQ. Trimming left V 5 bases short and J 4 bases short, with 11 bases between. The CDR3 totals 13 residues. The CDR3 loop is CASSQLQGYGYTF. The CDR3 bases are TGTGCCAGCAGCCAATTACAGGGCTATGGCTACACCTTC.

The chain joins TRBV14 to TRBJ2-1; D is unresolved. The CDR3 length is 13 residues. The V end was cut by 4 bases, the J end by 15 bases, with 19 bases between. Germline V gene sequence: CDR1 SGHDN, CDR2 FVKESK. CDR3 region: CASSPIDFSSRFF. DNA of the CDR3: TGTGCCAGCAGCCCAATCGACTTCTCCTCTCGGTTCTTC. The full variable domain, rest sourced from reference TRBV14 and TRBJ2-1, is EAGVTQFPSHSVIEKGQTVTLRCDPISGHDNLYWYRRVMGKEIKFLLHFVKESKQDESGMPNNRFLAERTGGTYSTLKVQPAELEDSGVYFCASSPIDFSSRFFGPGTRLTVL.

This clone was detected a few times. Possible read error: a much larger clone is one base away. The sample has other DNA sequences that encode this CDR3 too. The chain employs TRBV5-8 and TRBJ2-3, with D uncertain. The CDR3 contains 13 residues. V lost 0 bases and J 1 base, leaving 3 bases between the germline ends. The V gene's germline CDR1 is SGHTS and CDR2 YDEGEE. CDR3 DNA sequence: TGTGCCAGCAGCTTGGTGGGCACAGATACGCAGTATTTT. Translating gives CASSLVGTDTQYF.

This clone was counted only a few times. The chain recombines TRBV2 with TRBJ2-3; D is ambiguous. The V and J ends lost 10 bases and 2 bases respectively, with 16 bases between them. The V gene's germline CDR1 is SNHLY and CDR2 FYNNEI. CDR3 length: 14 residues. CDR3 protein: CAISLKHSTDTQYF. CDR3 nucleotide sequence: TGTGCCATTTCGCTGAAGCATTCCACAGATACGCAGTATTTT.

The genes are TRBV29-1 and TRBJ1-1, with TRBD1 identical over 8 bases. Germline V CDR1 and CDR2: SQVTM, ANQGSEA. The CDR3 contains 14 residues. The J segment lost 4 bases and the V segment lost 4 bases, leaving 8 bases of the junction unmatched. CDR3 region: CSVAQGARGTEAFF. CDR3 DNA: TGCAGCGTTGCCCAGGGGGCGAGGGGCACTGAAGCTTTCTTT.

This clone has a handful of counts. The CDR3 is CASSQESWGSYEQYF. Written as DNA, the CDR3 is TGCGCCAGCAGCCAAGAAAGCTGGGGGTCCTACGAGCAGTACTTC. The chain couples TRBV4-3 to TRBJ2-7; D might be TRBD1 or TRBD2, each matching 5 bases. V lost 0 bases to trimming and J lost 1 base, with 10 bases between them. The CDR3 length is 15 residues. Germline V CDR1 and CDR2: LGHNA, YSLEER.

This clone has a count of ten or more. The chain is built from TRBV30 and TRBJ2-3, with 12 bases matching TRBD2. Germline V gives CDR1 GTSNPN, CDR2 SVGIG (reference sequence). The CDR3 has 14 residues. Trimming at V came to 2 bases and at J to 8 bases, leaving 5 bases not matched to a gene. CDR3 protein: CAWSPQLAGGTQYF. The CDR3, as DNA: TGTGCCTGGAGTCCCCAACTAGCGGGGGGTACGCAGTATTTT.

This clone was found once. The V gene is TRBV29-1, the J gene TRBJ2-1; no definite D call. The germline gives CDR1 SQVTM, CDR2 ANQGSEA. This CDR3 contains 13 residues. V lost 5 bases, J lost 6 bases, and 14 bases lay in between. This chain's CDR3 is CSVSRSNLNEQFF. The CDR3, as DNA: TGCAGCGTTTCCAGGTCAAATCTCAATGAGCAGTTCTTC.

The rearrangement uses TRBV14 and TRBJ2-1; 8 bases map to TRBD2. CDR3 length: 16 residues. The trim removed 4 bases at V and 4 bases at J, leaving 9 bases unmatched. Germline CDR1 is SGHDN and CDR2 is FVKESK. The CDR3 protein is CASSLVAGLNYNEQFF. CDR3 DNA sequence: TGTGCCAGCAGCCTCGTAGCGGGGTTGAATTACAATGAGCAGTTCTTC.

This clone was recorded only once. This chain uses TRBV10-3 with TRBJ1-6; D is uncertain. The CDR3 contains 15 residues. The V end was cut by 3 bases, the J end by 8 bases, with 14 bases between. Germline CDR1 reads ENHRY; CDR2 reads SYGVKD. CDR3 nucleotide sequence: TGTGCCATCAGTGACGACCCTCAGACGGATTCACCCCTCCACTTT. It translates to CAISDDPQTDSPLHF.

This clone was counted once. The DNA for the CDR3 is TGCGCCAGCAGCCAAGATACCATCAGCGGGGGAGAGAACAATGAGCAGTTCTTC. Encoded protein: CASSQDTISGGENNEQFF. The genes are TRBV4-3 and TRBJ2-1, with TRBD2 matching over 8 bases. Trimming took 0 bases from V and 5 from J; bases not matched to a gene: 12. CDR3 length: 18 residues. Germline V gene lookup returns CDR1 LGHNA and CDR2 YSLEER.

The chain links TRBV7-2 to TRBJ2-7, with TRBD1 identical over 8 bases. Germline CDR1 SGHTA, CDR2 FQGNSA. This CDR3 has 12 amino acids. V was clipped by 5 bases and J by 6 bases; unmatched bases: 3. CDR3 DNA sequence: TGTGCCAGCAGCGTACAGGGGGGCGAGCAGTACTTC. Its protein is CASSVQGGEQYF.

CDR3 sequence (DNA): TGTGCCAGCAGCGTAGGAGCGGGGGGGCCGGGAGAGACCCAGTACTTC. This translates into CASSVGAGGPGETQYF. V gene TRBV9 combines with J gene TRBJ2-5, with 10 bases aligning to TRBD2. Germline-derived CDR1 and CDR2 are SGDLS and YYNGEE. The CDR3 covers 16 residues. Trimming at V came to 0 bases and at J to 4 bases, leaving 6 bases not matched to a gene.

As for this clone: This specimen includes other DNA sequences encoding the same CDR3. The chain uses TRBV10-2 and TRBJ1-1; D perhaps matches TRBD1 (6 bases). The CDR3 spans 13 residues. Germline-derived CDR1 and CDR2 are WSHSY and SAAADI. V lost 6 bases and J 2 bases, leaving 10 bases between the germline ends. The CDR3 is CASSEQGNTEAFF. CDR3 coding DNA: TGCGCCAGCAGCGAACAGGGAAACACTGAAGCTTTCTTT.

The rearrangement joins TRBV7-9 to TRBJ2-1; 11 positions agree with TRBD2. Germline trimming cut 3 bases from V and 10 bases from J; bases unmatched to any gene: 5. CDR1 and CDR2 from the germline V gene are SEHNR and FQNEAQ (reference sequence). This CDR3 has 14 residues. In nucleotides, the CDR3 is TGTGCCAGCAGCTTGACTAGCGGGGTCGAGGAGCAGTTCTTC. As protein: CASSLTSGVEEQFF.

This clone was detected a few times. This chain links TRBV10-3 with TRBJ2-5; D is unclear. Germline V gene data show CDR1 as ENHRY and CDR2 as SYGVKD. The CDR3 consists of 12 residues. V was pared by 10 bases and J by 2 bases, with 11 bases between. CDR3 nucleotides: TGTGCCAGCGGTAGAGGACAAGAGACCCAGTACTTC. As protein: CASGRGQETQYF.

The CDR3 bases are TGCAGCGTTGAAAACAGACTGCAATCAGGCACAGATACGCAGTATTTT. Translated, it gives CSVENRLQSGTDTQYF. The rearrangement uses TRBV29-1 and TRBJ2-3; D is uncertain. This CDR3 contains 16 residues. Germline assignment: CDR1 SQVTM and CDR2 ANQGSEA. V lost 2 bases to trimming and J lost 1 base, with 16 bases between them.